The 3 T cell receptor beta chains in this list originate from one sample, sequenced in a study of spatial heterogeneity in lung cancer. Each CDR3 protein gets one entry after TCRdb re-called the 5' RACE reads with MiXCR. The table has over 10,000 distinct CDR3 sequences, approximately 4.6% seen once. General observations from the study: Mutation counts in tumors were tracked by counts of expanded intratumoral alpha and beta TCRs.

Regarding time point: sample taken at primary tumor resection. Their specific antigens are unknown. The starting material was lung tumor tissue, obtained at surgery. The receptors shown here come from a male donor with early-stage non-small cell lung cancer.

This clonotype was detected ten times or more. The size of this beta chain means little, since it is a stray read in a library made for alpha chains. The J gene is TRBJ1-5, the V gene TRBV20-1, with TRBD1 matching 7 bases. The CDR3 has 17 residues. CDR1 and CDR2 (germline): DFQATT, SNEGSKA (reference sequence). Unmatched junction bases numbered 13, after V lost 1 base and J lost 4 bases. CDR3: CSARVGPRGHLNQPQHF. CDR3 in DNA: TGCAGTGCTAGAGTGGGACCTAGGGGGCACCTAAATCAGCCCCAGCATTTT.

This clonotype was found many times. The size of this beta chain means little, since it is a stray read in a library made for alpha chains. The chain couples TRBV5-5 to TRBJ2-5, with 8 nucleotides matching TRBD2. This CDR3 has 15 amino acids. Germline lookup yields CDR1 SGHKS and CDR2 YYEKEE (reference sequence). The V gene end was trimmed by 1 base and the J gene end by 4 bases; junction bases not matched to a gene: 6. The CDR3 is CASSLLGLAAETQYF. CDR3 DNA sequence: TGTGCCAGCAGCTTGTTAGGACTAGCAGCAGAGACCCAGTACTTC.

This clonotype is medium-sized (0.01 to 0.1%). Found in a library prepared for alpha chains, this beta chain is an off-target read, and its abundance has little meaning. The chain combines TRBV4-3 with TRBJ2-5; the D gene could be TRBD1 or TRBD2 (6 bases each). The CDR3 has 16 residues. Trimming stripped 1 base from V and 1 base from J, with 13 bases between. CDR1 is LGHNA, CDR2 YSLEER, per germline. The CDR3 sequence is CASSQVVRGGQETQYF. Here the CDR3 DNA reads TGCGCCAGCAGCCAAGTAGTCAGGGGAGGCCAAGAGACCCAGTACTTC.